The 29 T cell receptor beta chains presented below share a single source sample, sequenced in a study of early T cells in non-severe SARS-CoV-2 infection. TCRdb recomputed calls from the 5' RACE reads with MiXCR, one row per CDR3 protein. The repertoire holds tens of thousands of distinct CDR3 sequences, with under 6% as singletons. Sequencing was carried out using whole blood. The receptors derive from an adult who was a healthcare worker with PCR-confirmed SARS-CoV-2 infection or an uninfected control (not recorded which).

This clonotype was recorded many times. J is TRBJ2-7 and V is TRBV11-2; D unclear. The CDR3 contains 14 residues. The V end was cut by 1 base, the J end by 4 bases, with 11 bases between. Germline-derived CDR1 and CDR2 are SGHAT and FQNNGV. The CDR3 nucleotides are TGTGCCAGCAGCTTAGGCGCGGCTAGGTACGAGCAGTACTTC. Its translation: CASSLGAARYEQYF. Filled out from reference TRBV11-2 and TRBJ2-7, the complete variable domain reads EAGVAQSPRYKIIEKRQSVAFWCNPISGHATLYWYQQILGQGPKLLIQFQNNGVVDDSQLPKDRFSAERLKGVDSTLKIQPAKLEDSAVYLCASSLGAARYEQYFGPGTRLTVT.

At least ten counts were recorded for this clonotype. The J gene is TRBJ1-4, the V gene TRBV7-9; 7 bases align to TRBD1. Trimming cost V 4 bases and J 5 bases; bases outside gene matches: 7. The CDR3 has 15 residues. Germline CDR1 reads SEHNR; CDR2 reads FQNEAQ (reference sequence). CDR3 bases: TGTGCCAGCAGCTCCGCCGGGACAGCGAATGAAAAACTGTTTTTT. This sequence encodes CASSSAGTANEKLFF.

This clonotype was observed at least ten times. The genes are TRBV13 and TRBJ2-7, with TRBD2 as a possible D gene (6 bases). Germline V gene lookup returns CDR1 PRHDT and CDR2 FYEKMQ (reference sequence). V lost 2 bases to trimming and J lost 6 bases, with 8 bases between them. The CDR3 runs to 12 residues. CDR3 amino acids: CASSLFSGEQYF. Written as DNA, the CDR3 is TGTGCCAGCAGCTTATTTAGCGGCGAGCAGTACTTC.

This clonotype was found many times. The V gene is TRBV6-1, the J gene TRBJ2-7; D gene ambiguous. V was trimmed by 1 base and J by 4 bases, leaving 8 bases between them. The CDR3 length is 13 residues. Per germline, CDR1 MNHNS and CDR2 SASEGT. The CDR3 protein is CASSEGPAYEQYF. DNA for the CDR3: TGTGCCAGCAGTGAAGGGCCCGCGTACGAGCAGTACTTC.

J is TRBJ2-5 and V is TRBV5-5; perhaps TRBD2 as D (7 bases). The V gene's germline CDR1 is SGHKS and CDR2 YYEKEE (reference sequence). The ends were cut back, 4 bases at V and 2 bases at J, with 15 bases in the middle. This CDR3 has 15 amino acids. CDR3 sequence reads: CASSRDAGAQETQYF. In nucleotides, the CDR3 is TGTGCCAGCAGCCGTGACGCGGGGGCGCAAGAGACCCAGTACTTC.

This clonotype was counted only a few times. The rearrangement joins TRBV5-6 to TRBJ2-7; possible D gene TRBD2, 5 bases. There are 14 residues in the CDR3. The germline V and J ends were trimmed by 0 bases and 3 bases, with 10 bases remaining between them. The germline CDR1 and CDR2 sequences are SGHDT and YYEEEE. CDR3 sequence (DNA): TGTGCCAGCAGCTTGGGACACGGGAACTACGAGCAGTACTTC. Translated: CASSLGHGNYEQYF.

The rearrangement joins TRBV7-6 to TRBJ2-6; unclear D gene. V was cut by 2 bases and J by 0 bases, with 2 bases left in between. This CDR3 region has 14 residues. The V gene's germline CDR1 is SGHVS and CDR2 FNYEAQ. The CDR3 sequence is CASSLPSGANVLTF. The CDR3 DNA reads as TGTGCCAGCAGCTTACCCTCTGGGGCCAACGTCCTGACTTTC.

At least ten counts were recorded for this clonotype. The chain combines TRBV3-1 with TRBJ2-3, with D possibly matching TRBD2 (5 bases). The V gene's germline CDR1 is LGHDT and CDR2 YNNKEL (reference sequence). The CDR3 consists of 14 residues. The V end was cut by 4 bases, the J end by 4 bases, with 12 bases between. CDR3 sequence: CASSPGFSADTQYF. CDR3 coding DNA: TGTGCCAGCAGCCCGGGGTTTAGCGCAGATACGCAGTATTTT.

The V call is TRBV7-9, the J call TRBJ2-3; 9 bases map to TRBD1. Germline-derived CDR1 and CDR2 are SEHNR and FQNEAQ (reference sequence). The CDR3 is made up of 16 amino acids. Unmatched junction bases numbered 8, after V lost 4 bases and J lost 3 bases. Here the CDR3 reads CASSSRGQGGTDTQYF. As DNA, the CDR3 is TGTGCCAGCAGCTCAAGGGGACAGGGAGGGACAGATACGCAGTATTTT.

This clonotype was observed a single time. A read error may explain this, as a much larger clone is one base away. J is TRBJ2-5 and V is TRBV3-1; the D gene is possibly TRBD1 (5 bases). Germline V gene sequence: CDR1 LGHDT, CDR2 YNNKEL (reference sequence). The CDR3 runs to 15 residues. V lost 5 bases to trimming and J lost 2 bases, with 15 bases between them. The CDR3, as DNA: TGTGCCAGCAGCTGGGGCAGGAGCCCACAAGAGACCCAGTACTTC. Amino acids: CASSWGRSPQETQYF.

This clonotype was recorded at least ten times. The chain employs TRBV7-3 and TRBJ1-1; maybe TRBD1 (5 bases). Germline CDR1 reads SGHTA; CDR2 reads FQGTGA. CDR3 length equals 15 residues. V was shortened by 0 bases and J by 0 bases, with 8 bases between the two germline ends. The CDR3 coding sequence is TGTGCCAGCAGCTTAACAGGGGTCCTGAACACTGAAGCTTTCTTT. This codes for CASSLTGVLNTEAFF.

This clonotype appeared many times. The CDR3, as DNA: TGTGCCAGCAGCTTATATCCTCTAGCGGGAAGAGGCAATGAGCAGTTCTTC. Residues: CASSLYPLAGRGNEQFF. The rearrangement uses TRBV7-3 and TRBJ2-1; TRBD2 agrees at 9 bases. With 2 bases clipped from V and 6 bases from J, the junction kept 11 bases outside the gene matches. This CDR3 comprises 17 residues. Germline CDR1 and CDR2: SGHTA and FQGTGA.

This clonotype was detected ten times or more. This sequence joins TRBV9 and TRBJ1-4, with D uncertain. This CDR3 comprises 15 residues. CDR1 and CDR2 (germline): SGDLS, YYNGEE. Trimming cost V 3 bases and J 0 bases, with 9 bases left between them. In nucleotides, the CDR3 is TGTGCCAGCAGCGGCGGAGGTGCAACTAATGAAAAACTGTTTTTT. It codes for CASSGGGATNEKLFF. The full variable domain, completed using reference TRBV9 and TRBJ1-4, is DSGVTQTPKHLITATGQRVTLRCSPRSGDLSVYWYQQSLDQGLQFLIQYYNGEERAKGNILERFSAQQFPDLHSELNLSSLELGDSALYFCASSGGGATNEKLFFGSGTQLSVL.

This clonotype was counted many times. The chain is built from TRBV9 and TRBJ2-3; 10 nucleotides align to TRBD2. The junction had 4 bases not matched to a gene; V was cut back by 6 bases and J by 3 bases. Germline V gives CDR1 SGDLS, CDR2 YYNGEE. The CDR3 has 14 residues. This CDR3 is CASKASGSTDTQYF. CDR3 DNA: TGTGCCAGCAAGGCTAGCGGGAGTACAGATACGCAGTATTTT. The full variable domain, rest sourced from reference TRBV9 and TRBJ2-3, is DSGVTQTPKHLITATGQRVTLRCSPRSGDLSVYWYQQSLDQGLQFLIQYYNGEERAKGNILERFSAQQFPDLHSELNLSSLELGDSALYFCASKASGSTDTQYFGPGTRLTVL.

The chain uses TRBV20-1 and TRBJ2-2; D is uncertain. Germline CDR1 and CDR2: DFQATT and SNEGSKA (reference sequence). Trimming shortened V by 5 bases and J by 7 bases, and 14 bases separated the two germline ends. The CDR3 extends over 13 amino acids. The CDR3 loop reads CSAPMGHGGELFF. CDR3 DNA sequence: TGCAGTGCTCCCATGGGCCATGGCGGGGAGCTGTTTTTT.

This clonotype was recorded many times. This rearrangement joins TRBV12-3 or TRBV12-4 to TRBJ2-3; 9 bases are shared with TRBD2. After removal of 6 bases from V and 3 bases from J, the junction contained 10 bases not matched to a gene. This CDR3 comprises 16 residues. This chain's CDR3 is CASSKRAGGETDTQYF. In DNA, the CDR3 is TGTGCCAGCAGCAAACGAGCGGGAGGTGAAACAGATACGCAGTATTTT.

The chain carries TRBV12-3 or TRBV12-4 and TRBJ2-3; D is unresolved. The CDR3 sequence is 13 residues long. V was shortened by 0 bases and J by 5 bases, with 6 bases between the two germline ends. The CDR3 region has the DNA TGTGCCAGCAGTTTAGCAAGGGTAGATACGCAGTATTTT. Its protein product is CASSLARVDTQYF.

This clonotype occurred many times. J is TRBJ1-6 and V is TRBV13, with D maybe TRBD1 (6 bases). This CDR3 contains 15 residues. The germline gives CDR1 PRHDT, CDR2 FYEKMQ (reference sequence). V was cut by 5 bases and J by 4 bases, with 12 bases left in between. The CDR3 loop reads CASSLGQSYNSPLHF. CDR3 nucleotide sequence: TGTGCCAGCAGCCTCGGACAGAGTTATAATTCACCCCTCCACTTT.

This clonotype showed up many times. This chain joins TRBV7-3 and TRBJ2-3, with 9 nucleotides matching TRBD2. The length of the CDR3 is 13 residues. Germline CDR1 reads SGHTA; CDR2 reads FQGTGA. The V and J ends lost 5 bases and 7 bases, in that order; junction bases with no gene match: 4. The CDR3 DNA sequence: TGTGCCAGCAGCCCCGGGACTAGCAATACGCAGTATTTT. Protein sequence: CASSPGTSNTQYF.

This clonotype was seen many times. DNA for the CDR3: TGTGCCAGCCGGGCCCAGCGGGGGGGCACAGATACGCAGTATTTT. Translating it yields CASRAQRGGTDTQYF. The chain links TRBV6-1 to TRBJ2-3; 9 positions agree with TRBD2. The CDR3 length is 15 residues. The germline CDR1 and CDR2 sequences are MNHNS and SASEGT. The V gene end was trimmed by 8 bases and the J gene end by 1 base; junction bases not matched to a gene: 7.

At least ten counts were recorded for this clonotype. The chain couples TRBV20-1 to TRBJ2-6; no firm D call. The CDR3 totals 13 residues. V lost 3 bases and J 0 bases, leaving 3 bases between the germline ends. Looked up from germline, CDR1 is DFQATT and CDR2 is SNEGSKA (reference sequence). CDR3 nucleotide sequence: TGCAGTGCTAGGGCCTCTGGGGCCAACGTCCTGACTTTC. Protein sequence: CSARASGANVLTF.

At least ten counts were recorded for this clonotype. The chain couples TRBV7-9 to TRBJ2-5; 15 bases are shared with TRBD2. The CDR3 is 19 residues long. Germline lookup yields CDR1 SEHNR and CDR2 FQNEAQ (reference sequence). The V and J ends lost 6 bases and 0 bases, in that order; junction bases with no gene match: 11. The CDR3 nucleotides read TGTGCCAGCAGAGGAGAAACCGGGACTAGCGGGAGGAACCAAGAGACCCAGTACTTC. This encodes CASRGETGTSGRNQETQYF.

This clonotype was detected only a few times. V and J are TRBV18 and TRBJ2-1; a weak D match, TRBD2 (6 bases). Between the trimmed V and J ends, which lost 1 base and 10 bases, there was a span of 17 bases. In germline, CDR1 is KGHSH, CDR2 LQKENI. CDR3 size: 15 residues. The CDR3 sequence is CASSPRSSVEGEQFF. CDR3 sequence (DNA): TGTGCCAGCTCACCACGTTCTTCGGTGGAGGGCGAGCAGTTCTTC.

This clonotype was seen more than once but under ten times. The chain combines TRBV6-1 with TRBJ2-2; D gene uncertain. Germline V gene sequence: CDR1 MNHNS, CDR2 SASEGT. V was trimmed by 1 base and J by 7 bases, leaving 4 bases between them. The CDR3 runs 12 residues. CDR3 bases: TGTGCCAGCAGTGAAGTCGGCGGGGAGCTGTTTTTT. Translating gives CASSEVGGELFF.

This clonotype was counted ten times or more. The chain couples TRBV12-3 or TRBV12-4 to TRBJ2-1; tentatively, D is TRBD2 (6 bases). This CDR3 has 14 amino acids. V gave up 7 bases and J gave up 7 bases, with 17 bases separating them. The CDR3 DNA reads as TGTGCCAGCACTCCGGCGGGACTTGCAAATGAGCAGTTCTTC. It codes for CASTPAGLANEQFF.

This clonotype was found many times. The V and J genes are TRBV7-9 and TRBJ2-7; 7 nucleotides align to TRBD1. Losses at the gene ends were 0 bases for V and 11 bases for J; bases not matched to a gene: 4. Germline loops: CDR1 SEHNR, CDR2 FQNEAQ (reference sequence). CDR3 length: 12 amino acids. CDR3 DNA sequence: TGTGCCAGCAGCTTAGCAAGGGGGCGGGAGTACTTC. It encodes CASSLARGREYF.

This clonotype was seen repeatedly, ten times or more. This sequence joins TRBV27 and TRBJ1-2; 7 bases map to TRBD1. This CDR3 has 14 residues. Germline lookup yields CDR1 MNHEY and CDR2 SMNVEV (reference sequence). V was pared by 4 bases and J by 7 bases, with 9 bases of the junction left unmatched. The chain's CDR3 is CASSSLQGRFGYTF. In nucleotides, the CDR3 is TGTGCCAGCAGTTCTTTACAGGGGCGGTTTGGCTACACCTTC.

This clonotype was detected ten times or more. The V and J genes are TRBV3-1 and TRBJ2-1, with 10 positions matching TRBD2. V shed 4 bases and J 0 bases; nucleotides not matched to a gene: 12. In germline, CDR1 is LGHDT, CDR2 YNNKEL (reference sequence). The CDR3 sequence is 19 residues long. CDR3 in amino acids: CASSPLSGGAPSSYNEQFF. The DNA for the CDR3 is TGTGCCAGCAGCCCTTTGAGCGGGGGGGCTCCAAGCTCCTACAATGAGCAGTTCTTC.

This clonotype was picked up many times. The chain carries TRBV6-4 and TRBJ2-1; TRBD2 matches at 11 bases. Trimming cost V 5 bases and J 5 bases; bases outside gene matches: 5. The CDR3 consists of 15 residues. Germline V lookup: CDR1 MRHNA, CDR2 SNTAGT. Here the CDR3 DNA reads TGTGCCAGCAGTTTGACTAGCGGGACCGACAATGAGCAGTTCTTC. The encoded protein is CASSLTSGTDNEQFF.